This TCR beta chain was recorded in a study of cytomegalovirus exposure and HLA in healthy donors. This CDR3 spans 15 amino acids. The germline V and J ends were trimmed by 0 bases and 8 bases, with 16 bases remaining between them. Per the germline V gene, CDR1 is MNHEY and CDR2 is SVGAGI. PCR was performed using 60 Vbeta and 13 Jbeta primers. TCRdb's copy holds only in-frame clones and misses some; the assay was immunoSEQ multiplex PCR. The repertoire has about 160,000 clones, around 84% of them found once; the top ten carry under 8%. V gene TRBV6-5 combines with J gene TRBJ1-2; the D gene is possibly TRBD1 (6 bases). The specimen sequenced was PBMCs. The sequence derives from a man between 45 and 60 years old in good health and CMV-seropositive. The CDR3 DNA reads TGTGCCAGCAGTTACTCGTCAGGGGCGCGACAAGGCTACACCTTC. Its translation is CASSYSSGARQGYTF.